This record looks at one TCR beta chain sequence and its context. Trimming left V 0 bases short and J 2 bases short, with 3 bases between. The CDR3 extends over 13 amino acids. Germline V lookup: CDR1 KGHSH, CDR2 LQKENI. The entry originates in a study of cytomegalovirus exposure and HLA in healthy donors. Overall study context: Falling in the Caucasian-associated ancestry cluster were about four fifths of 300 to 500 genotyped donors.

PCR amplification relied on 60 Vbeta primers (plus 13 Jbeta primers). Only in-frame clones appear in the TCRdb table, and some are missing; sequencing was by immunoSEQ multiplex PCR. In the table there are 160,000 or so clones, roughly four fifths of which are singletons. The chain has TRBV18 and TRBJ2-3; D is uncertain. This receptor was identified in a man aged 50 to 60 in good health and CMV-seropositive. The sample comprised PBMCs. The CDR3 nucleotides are TGTGCCAGCTCACCACCCGTCACAGATACGCAGTATTTT. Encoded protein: CASSPPVTDTQYF. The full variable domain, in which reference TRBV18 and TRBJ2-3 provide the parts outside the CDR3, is NAGVMQNPRHLVRRRGQEARLRCSPMKGHSHVYWYRQLPEEGLKFMVYLQKENIIDESGMPKERFSAEFPKEGPSILRIQQVVRGDSAAYFCASSPPVTDTQYFGPGTRLTVL.